The 20 T cell receptor beta chains listed next were all sequenced from one sample in a study of OX40 agonist ivuxolimab in advanced cancers. The data were produced by immunoSEQ multiplex PCR, yet TCRdb's version contains in-frame clones alone and is incomplete. The data contain 75,000 to 90,000 clones, roughly 80% of them singletons. The sample was CD4+ or CD8+ T cells sorted from blood, taken in a trial of the OX40 agonist ivuxolimab. Receptor source: an adult with an advanced solid tumor such as melanoma, head and neck, liver or kidney cancer.

A few counts support this clone. The chain links TRBV28 to TRBJ2-5, with TRBD1 as a possible D gene (5 bases). The CDR3 loop spans 12 amino acids. V dropped 2 bases and J dropped 7 bases, with 8 bases sitting between them. Per germline, CDR1 MDHEN and CDR2 SYDVKM. The chain's CDR3 is CASSLPGLTQYF. The DNA for the CDR3 is TGTGCCAGCAGTTTACCAGGGCTGACCCAGTACTTC.

The gene calls are TRBV7-8 and TRBJ1-1; 8 nucleotides align to TRBD1. The CDR3 has 17 residues. Germline assignment: CDR1 SGHVS and CDR2 FQNEAQ. The V gene end was trimmed by 2 bases and the J gene end by 4 bases; junction bases not matched to a gene: 12. The CDR3 spells CASSLRGGQGEFTEAFF. The CDR3 DNA follows: TGTGCCAGCAGCTTAAGAGGAGGACAGGGCGAATTCACTGAAGCTTTCTTT. Looking up the rest from reference TRBV7-8 and TRBJ1-1 gives the full variable domain: GAGVSQSPRYKVAKRGQDVALRCDPISGHVSLFWYQQALGQGPEFLTYFQNEAQLDKSGLPSDRFFAERPEGSVSTLKIQRTQQEDSAVYLCASSLRGGQGEFTEAFFGQGTRLTVV.

V usage is TRBV7-3 and J usage is TRBJ2-2, with D perhaps matching TRBD2 (5 bases). Germline V gives CDR1 SGHTA, CDR2 FQGTGA. CDR3 length equals 15 residues. Between the trimmed V and J ends, which lost 5 bases and 4 bases, there was a span of 14 bases. CDR3 nucleotides: TGTGCCAGCAGCCAAACGGACTTCCTCACCGGGGAGCTGTTTTTT. Its protein product is CASSQTDFLTGELFF.

This chain links TRBV10-3 with TRBJ1-4; 9 positions agree with TRBD1. The CDR3 sequence is 13 residues long. CDR1 is ENHRY, CDR2 SYGVKD, per germline. The trim removed 8 bases at V and 6 bases at J, leaving 4 bases unmatched. The CDR3 region is CAIARDRDEKLFF. The DNA of the CDR3 is TGTGCCATCGCCCGGGACAGGGATGAAAAACTGTTTTTT.

The chain joins TRBV7-6 to TRBJ2-7, with D hard to call. The CDR3 extends over 17 amino acids. Trimming took off 1 base at V and 4 bases at J, with 20 bases between the two ends. Germline V CDR1 and CDR2: SGHVS, FNYEAQ. CDR3 nucleotides: TGTGCCAGCAGCTTAGGGCCGAAGGGTACCTTGGTTTACGAGCAGTACTTC. This gives the protein CASSLGPKGTLVYEQYF. Complete variable domain (other parts from reference TRBV7-6 and TRBJ2-7): GAGVSQSPRYKVTKRGQDVALRCDPISGHVSLYWYRQALGQGPEFLTYFNYEAQQDKSGLPNDRFSAERPEGSISTLTIQRTEQRDSAMYRCASSLGPKGTLVYEQYFGPGTRLTVT.

The chain carries TRBV18 and TRBJ1-5; possibly TRBD1 for D (6 bases). Germline CDR1 KGHSH, CDR2 LQKENI. The CDR3 totals 15 residues. The V gene lost 1 base and the J gene lost 2 bases, with 9 bases spanning the gap. CDR3: CASSPQGGGNQPQHF. Written as DNA, the CDR3 is TGTGCCAGCTCACCACAGGGGGGGGGCAATCAGCCCCAGCATTTT.

V gene TRBV5-4 combines with J gene TRBJ2-1; 12 nucleotides line up with TRBD2. Losses at the gene ends were 0 bases for V and 6 bases for J; bases not matched to a gene: 1. The CDR3 spans 15 residues. Germline V gives CDR1 SGHNT, CDR2 YYREEE (reference sequence). This CDR3 reads CASSLGTSGINEQFF. CDR3 in DNA: TGTGCCAGCAGCTTGGGGACTAGCGGGATCAATGAGCAGTTCTTC.

The V call is TRBV2, the J call TRBJ1-6; the match to TRBD1 covers 9 bases. Germline loops: CDR1 SNHLY, CDR2 FYNNEI. The CDR3 consists of 14 residues. Trimming cost V 9 bases and J 10 bases; bases outside gene matches: 10. The CDR3 coding sequence is TGTGCCAGGGGGACAGGGAGAGGGGAATCACCCCTCCACTTT. Its protein product is CARGTGRGESPLHF.

This clone was seen just once. The rearrangement links TRBV2 to TRBJ1-1, with a tentative D call TRBD1 (5 bases). V lost 3 bases and J lost 1, with 9 bases in between. The CDR3 is made up of 14 amino acids. Germline V CDR1 and CDR2: SNHLY, FYNNEI. The CDR3 sequence: CASSEGVGNTEAFF. DNA of the CDR3: TGTGCCAGCAGTGAGGGGGTAGGGAACACTGAAGCTTTCTTT.

This sequence joins TRBV6-6 and TRBJ2-7, with D possibly being TRBD1 or TRBD2 (5 bases each). The CDR3 has 14 amino acids. V was clipped by 2 bases and J by 6 bases, with 14 bases between them. Germline lookup yields CDR1 MNHNY and CDR2 SVGAGI (reference sequence). CDR3 nucleotides: TGTGCCAGCAGTTACCGCAGGGACCGACGCGAGCAGTACTTC. This gives the protein CASSYRRDRREQYF.

V gene TRBV19 combines with J gene TRBJ1-5; D is unclear. The CDR3 extends over 14 amino acids. Germline assignment: CDR1 LNHDA and CDR2 SQIVND (reference sequence). V gave up 9 bases and J gave up 7 bases, with 19 bases separating them. This CDR3 reads CASTRRESGQPQHF. CDR3 DNA sequence: TGTGCCAGCACACGTCGGGAATCGGGACAGCCCCAGCATTTT.

The V gene is TRBV15, the J gene TRBJ1-5; D is uncertain. Germline CDR1 is LNHNV and CDR2 is YYDKDF (reference sequence). The V end was cut by 8 bases, the J end by 0 bases, with 11 bases between. The CDR3 runs 14 residues. The CDR3 reads CATRTGISNQPQHF. The CDR3 DNA is TGTGCCACCCGAACGGGGATTAGCAATCAGCCCCAGCATTTT. Filled out from reference TRBV15 and TRBJ1-5, the complete variable domain reads DAMVIQNPRYQVTQFGKPVTLSCSQTLNHNVMYWYQQKSSQAPKLLFHYYDKDFNNEADTPDNFQSRRPNTSFCFLDIRSPGLGDTAMYLCATRTGISNQPQHFGDGTRLSIL.

The CDR3 region has the DNA TGTGCCAGCAGCTTACAGCCCGGACTAGCGGGGGATCGAGATACGCAGTATTTT. It is translated as CASSLQPGLAGDRDTQYF. The rearrangement uses TRBV7-3 and TRBJ2-3, with 13 bases lining up with TRBD2. The CDR3 is made up of 18 amino acids. The V and J ends lost 2 bases and 5 bases, in that order; junction bases with no gene match: 10. CDR1 and CDR2 from the germline V gene are SGHTA and FQGTGA.

The V and J genes are TRBV23-1 and TRBJ2-7, with TRBD1 matching 9 bases. TRBV23-1 is an ORF, and what it does is uncertain. The junction had 12 bases not matched to a gene; V was cut back by 7 bases and J by 2 bases. CDR3 length: 16 residues. The CDR3 loop is CASNPEQGANPYEQYF. The DNA for the CDR3 is TGCGCCAGCAATCCGGAACAGGGGGCAAATCCCTACGAGCAGTACTTC.

V gene TRBV27 combines with J gene TRBJ1-1; D gene ambiguous. This CDR3 region has 14 residues. The germline CDR1 and CDR2 sequences are MNHEY and SMNVEV (reference sequence). V gave up 10 bases and J gave up 3 bases, with 18 bases separating them. CDR3 sequence reads: CATQLGGTDTEAFF. In nucleotides, the CDR3 is TGTGCCACCCAGCTCGGTGGTACGGACACTGAAGCTTTCTTT.

V is TRBV30 and J is TRBJ2-2; D is undetermined. Germline V CDR1 and CDR2: GTSNPN, SVGIG (reference sequence). The CDR3 spans 11 residues. V was clipped by 4 bases and J by 5 bases, with 5 bases between them. The DNA for the CDR3 is TGTGCCTGGACGCTAACCGGGGAGCTGTTTTTT. This encodes CAWTLTGELFF.

The chain links TRBV29-1 to TRBJ2-7; 8 nucleotides line up with TRBD1. J gave up 3 bases and V 6 bases, and 1 base lay outside the gene matches. This CDR3 has 11 amino acids. CDR1 is SQVTM and CDR2 is ANQGSEA in the germline V gene. CDR3 region: CSVQGVYEQYF. The CDR3 coding sequence is TGCAGCGTACAGGGGGTCTACGAGCAGTACTTC.

The chain carries TRBV2 and TRBJ2-7; D is uncertain. The CDR3 covers 14 residues. The germline gives CDR1 SNHLY, CDR2 FYNNEI. Trimming left V 5 bases short and J 2 bases short, with 13 bases between. Here the CDR3 reads CASSLSEETYEQYF. The DNA for the CDR3 is TGTGCCAGCAGTTTAAGCGAGGAGACCTACGAGCAGTACTTC.

The count of this clone is one. The chain joins TRBV11-2 to TRBJ2-7; 8 positions agree with TRBD1. This CDR3 has 15 amino acids. Trimming cost V 3 bases and J 2 bases; bases outside gene matches: 6. From germline, CDR1 is SGHAT and CDR2 FQNNGV. The chain's CDR3 is CASSFSGGSTYEQYF. The CDR3 nucleotides are TGTGCCAGCAGCTTCTCAGGGGGCTCAACCTACGAGCAGTACTTC.

J is TRBJ2-3 and V is TRBV7-6; a weak D match, TRBD1 (5 bases). CDR1 and CDR2 from the germline V gene are SGHVS and FNYEAQ. The germline V and J ends were trimmed by 1 base and 6 bases, with 20 bases remaining between them. The CDR3 contains 17 residues. CDR3 residues: CASSLEAWGVLGDTQYF. The CDR3 nucleotides read TGTGCCAGCAGCTTAGAGGCATGGGGCGTCCTAGGCGATACGCAGTATTTT.